This TCR beta chain was observed in a study of T cells in Graves' hyperthyroidism and ophthalmopathy. Ten or more counts support this clonotype. The CDR3 regions of TCR beta were amplified from RNA transcripts. A set of HTBI primers served as the primers for a first-round RT-PCR of the TCR CDR3. Each CDR3 protein gets one entry after TCRdb re-called the multiplex PCR reads with MiXCR. The sample lists about 500,000 distinct CDR3 sequences, 40% to 50% occurring once. Deletions cut 3 bases from V and 0 bases from J, with 9 bases between. The length of the CDR3 is 14 residues. CDR1 and CDR2 from the germline V gene are SEHNR and FQNEAQ (reference sequence).

The sample was peripheral blood or thyroid tissue (not recorded which). The J gene is TRBJ2-7, the V gene TRBV7-9; perhaps TRBD1 as D (6 bases). The sequence came from an adult woman with Graves' disease, either hyperthyroidism or ophthalmopathy (not recorded which). In nucleotides, the CDR3 is TGTGCCAGCAGCTTCGGACAGATCTCCTACGAGCAGTACTTC. Its translation is CASSFGQISYEQYF.